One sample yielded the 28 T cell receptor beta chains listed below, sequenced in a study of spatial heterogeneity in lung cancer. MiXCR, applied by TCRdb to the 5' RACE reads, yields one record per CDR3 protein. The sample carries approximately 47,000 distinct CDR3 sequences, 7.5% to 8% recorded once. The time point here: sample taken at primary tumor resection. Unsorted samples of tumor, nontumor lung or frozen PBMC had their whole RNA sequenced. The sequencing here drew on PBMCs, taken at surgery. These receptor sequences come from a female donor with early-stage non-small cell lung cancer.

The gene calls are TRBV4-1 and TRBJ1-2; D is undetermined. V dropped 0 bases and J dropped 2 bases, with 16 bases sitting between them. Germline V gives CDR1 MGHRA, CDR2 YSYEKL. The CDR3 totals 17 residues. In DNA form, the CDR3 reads TGCGCCAGCAGCCAAGATCTTGGCCAGCCGCTAAACTATGGCTACACCTTC. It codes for CASSQDLGQPLNYGYTF.

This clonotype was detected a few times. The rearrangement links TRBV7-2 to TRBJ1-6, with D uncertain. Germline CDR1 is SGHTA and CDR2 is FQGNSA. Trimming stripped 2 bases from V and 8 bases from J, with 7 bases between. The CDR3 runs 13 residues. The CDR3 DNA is TGTGCCAGCAGCTTAAATAGGGATTCACCCCTCCACTTT. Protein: CASSLNRDSPLHF.

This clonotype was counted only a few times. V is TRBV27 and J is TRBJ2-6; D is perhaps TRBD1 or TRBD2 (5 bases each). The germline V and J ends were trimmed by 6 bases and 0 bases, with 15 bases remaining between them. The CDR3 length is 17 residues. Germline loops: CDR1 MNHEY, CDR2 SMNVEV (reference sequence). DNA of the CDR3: TGTGCCAGCAGGAAAGGGACGTCAAGCTCTGGGGCCAACGTCCTGACTTTC. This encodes CASRKGTSSSGANVLTF.

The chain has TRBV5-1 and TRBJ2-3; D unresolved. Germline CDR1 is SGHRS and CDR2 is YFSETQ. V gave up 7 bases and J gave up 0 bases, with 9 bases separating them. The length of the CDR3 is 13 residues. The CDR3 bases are TGCGCCAGCTCAATAGATAGCACAGATACGCAGTATTTT. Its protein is CASSIDSTDTQYF.

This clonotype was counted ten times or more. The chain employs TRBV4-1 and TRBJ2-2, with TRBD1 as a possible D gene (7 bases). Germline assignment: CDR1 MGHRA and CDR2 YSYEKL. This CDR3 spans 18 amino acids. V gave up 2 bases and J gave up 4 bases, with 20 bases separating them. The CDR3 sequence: CASSQISRQGGTTGELFF. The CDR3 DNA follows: TGCGCCAGCAGCCAAATCAGCCGACAGGGCGGGACCACCGGGGAGCTGTTTTTT.

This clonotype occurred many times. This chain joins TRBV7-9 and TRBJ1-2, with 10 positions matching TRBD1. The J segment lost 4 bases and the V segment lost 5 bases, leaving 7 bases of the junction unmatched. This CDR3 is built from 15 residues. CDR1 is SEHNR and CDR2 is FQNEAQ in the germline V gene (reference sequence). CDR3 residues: CASSAGTGEAYGYTF. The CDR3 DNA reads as TGTGCCAGCAGCGCCGGGACAGGGGAAGCCTATGGCTACACCTTC.

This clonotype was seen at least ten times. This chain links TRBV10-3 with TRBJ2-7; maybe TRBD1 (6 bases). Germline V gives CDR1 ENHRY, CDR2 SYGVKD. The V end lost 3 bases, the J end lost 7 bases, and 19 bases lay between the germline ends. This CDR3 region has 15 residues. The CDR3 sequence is CAISDRRIQGHEQYF. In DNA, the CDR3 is TGTGCCATCAGTGACCGTCGAATTCAGGGGCATGAGCAGTACTTC.

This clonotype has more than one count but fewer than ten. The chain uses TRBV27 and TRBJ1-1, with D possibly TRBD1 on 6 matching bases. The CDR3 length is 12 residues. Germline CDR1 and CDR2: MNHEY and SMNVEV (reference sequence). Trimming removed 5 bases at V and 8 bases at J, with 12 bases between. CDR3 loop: CASSPLQGEAFF. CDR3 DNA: TGTGCCAGCAGTCCTCTACAGGGAGAAGCTTTCTTT.

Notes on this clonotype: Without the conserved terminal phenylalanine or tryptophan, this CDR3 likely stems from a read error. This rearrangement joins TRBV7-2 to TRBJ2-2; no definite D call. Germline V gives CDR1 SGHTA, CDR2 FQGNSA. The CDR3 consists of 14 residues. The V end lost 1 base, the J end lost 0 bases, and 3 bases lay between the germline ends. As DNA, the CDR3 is TGTGCCAGCAGCTTAGGAGCGAACACCGGGGAGCTGTTTTCT. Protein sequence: CASSLGANTGELFS.

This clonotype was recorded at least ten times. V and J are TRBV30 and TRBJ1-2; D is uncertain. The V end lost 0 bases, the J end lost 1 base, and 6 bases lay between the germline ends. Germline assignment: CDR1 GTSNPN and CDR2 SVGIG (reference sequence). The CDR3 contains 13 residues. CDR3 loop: CAWSVAGNYGYTF. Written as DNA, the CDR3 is TGTGCCTGGAGTGTCGCCGGTAACTATGGCTACACCTTC.

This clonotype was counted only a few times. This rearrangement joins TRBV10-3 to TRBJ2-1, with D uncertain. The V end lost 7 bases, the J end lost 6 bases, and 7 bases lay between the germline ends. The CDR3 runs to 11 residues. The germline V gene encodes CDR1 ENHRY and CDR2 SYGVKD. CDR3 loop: CAIKNVNEQFF. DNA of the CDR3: TGTGCCATCAAGAACGTCAATGAGCAGTTCTTC.

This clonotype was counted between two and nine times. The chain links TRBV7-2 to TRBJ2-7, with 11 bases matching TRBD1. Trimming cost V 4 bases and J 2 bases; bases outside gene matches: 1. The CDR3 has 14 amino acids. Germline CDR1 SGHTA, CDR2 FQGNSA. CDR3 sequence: CASSWGQGAYEQYF. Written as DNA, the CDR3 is TGTGCCAGCAGCTGGGGACAGGGGGCCTACGAGCAGTACTTC.

DNA of the CDR3: TGTGCCAGCAGCCAAGGGGGGGTGGGGACCGCTCTACGTGGCTACACCTTC. It codes for CASSQGGVGTALRGYTF. The chain uses TRBV14 and TRBJ1-2, with a tentative D call TRBD1 (5 bases). V gave up 1 base and J gave up 7 bases, with 22 bases separating them. The CDR3 length is 17 residues. Germline V lookup: CDR1 SGHDN, CDR2 FVKESK.

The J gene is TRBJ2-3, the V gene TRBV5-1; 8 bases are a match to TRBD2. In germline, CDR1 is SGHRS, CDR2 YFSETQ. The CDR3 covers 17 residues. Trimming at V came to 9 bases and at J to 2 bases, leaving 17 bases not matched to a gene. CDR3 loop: CATSRRPGLDSTDTQYF. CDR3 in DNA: TGCGCCACCTCGAGGCGCCCGGGACTAGATTCCACAGATACGCAGTATTTT.

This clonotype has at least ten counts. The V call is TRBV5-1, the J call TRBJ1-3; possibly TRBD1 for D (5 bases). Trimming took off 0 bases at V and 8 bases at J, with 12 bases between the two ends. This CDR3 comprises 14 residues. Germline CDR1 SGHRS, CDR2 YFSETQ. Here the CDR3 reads CASSLEGVWDTIYF. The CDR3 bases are TGCGCCAGCAGCTTGGAAGGGGTCTGGGACACCATATATTTT. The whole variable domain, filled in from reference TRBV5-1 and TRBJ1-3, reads KAGVTQTPRYLIKTRGQQVTLSCSPISGHRSVSWYQQTPGQGLQFLFEYFSETQRNKGNFPGRFSGRQFSNSRSEMNVSTLELGDSALYLCASSLEGVWDTIYFGEGSWLTVV.

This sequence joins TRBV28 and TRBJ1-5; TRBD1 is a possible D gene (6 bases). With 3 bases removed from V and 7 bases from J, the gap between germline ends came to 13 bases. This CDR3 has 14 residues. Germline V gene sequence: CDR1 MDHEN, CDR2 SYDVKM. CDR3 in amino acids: CASSLGGRSQPQHF. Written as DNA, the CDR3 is TGTGCCAGCAGTTTGGGGGGGCGATCCCAGCCCCAGCATTTT.

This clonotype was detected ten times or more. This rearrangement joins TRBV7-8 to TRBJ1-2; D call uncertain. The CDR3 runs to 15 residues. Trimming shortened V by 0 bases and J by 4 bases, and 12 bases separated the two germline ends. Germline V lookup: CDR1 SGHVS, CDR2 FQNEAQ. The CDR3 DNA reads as TGTGCCAGCAGCTTAGCTCGGGAAGGGAGCTATGGCTACACCTTC. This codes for CASSLAREGSYGYTF.

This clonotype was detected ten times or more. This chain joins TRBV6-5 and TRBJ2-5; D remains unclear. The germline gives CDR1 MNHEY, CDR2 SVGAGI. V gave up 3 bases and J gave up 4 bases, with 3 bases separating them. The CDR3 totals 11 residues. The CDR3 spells CASSYLETQYF. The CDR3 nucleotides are TGTGCCAGCAGTTATCTAGAGACCCAGTACTTC.

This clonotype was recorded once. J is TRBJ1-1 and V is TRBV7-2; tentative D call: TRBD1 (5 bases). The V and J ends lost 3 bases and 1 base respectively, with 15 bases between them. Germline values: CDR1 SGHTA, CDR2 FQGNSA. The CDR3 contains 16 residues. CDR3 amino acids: CASSFGGGRGNTEAFF. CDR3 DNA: TGTGCCAGCAGCTTCGGCGGAGGGAGGGGGAACACTGAAGCTTTCTTT.

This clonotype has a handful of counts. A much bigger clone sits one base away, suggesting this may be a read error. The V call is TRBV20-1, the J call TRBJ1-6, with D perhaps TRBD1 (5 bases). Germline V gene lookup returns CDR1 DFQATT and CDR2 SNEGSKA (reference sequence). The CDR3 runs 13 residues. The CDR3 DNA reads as TGCAGTGCTCCAGGGACCTATAATGCACCCCTCCACTTT. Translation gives CSAPGTYNAPLHF.

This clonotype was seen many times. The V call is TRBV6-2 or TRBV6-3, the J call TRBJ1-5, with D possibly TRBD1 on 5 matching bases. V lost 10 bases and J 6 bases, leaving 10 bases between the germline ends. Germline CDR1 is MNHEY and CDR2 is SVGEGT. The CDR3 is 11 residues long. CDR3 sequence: CATSGGQPQHF. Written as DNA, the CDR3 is TGTGCCACAAGTGGGGGTCAGCCCCAGCATTTT.

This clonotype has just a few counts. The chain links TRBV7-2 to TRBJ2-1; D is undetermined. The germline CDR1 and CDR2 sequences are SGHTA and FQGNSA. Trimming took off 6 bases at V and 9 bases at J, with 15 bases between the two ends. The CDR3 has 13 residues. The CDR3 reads CASSSWTGSEQFF. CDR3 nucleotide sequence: TGTGCCAGCAGTTCGTGGACGGGCAGTGAGCAGTTCTTC. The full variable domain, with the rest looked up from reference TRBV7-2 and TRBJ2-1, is GAGVSQSPSNKVTEKGKDVELRCDPISGHTALYWYRQSLGQGLEFLIYFQGNSAPDKSGLPSDRFSAERTGGSVSTLTIQRTQQEDSAVYLCASSSWTGSEQFFGPGTRLTVL.

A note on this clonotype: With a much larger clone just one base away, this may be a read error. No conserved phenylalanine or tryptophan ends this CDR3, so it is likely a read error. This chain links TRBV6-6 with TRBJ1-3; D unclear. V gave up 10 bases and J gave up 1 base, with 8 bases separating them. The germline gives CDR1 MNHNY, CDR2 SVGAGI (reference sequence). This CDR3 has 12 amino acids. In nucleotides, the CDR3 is TGTGCCACCCGGGGTTCTGGAAACACCATATATTAT. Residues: CATRGSGNTIYY.

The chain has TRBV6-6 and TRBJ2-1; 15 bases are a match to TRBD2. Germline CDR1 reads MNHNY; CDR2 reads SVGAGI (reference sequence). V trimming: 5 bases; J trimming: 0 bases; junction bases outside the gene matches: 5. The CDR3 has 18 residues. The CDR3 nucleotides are TGTGCCAGCAGTCGGACTAGCGGGGGGGGGAGCTCCTACAATGAGCAGTTCTTC. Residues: CASSRTSGGGSSYNEQFF.

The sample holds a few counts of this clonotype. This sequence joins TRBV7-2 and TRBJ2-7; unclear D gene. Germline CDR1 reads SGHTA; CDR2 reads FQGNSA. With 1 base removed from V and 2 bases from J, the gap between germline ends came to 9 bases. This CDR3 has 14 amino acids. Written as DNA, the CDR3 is TGTGCCAGCAGCTTAGGTGTAACCACCTACGAGCAGTACTTC. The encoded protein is CASSLGVTTYEQYF.

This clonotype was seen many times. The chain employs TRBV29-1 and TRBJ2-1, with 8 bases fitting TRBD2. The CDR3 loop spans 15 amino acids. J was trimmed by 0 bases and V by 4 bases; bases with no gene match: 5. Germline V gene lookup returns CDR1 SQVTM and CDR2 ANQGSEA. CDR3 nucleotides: TGCAGCGTTGGATCGGCGGGGGGCTCCTACAATGAGCAGTTCTTC. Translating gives CSVGSAGGSYNEQFF.

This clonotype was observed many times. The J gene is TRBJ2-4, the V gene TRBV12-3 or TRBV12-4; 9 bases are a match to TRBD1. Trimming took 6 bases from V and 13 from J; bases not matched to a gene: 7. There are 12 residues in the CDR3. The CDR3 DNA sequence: TGTGCCAGCAGCTCGGGACAGGGAATACAGTACTTC. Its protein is CASSSGQGIQYF.

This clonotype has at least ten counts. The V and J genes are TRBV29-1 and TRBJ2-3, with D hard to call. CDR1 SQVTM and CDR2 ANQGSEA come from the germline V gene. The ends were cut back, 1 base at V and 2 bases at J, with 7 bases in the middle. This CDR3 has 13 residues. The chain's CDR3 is CSVEVIATDTQYF. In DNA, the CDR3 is TGCAGCGTTGAAGTGATAGCCACAGATACGCAGTATTTT.